This is a list of T cell receptor beta chains from one sample in a study of shared clonotypes between healthy human individuals. TCRdb keeps only in-frame clones here, not all; method: immunoSEQ multiplex PCR. The table records roughly 490,000 clones, over 60% of them present only once. The specimen was PBMCs. The receptors here all came from a middle-aged woman in good health. Some clones in this sample may be carry-over from other donors' samples. The CDR3 runs from the conserved cysteine through the conserved F or W. The order of the fields is D gene, J gene, V gene, clone size, CDR3 protein, CDR3 DNA. The D gene is left open where the match is weak. Clone size is not always given. Where it is, it says once, few, many or a class for expanded clones.

>NA|TRBJ2-3|TRBV11-1|NA
CASSLASSGLNTQYF
TGTGCCAGCAGCTTAGCGTCGAGCGGGTTGAATACGCAGTATTTT
>TRBD2|TRBJ2-1|TRBV5-1|NA
CASSSLLAGGGNEQFF
TGCGCCAGCAGCTCCTTACTAGCGGGAGGGGGAAATGAGCAGTTCTTC
>NA|TRBJ1-2|TRBV4-1|few
CASSQDPQLYGYTF
TGCGCCAGCAGCCAAGATCCACAGTTATATGGCTACACCTTC
>TRBD2|TRBJ2-7|TRBV2|NA
CASSTGLAGGEQYF
TGTGCCAGCAGTACCGGACTAGCGGGAGGGGAGCAGTACTTC
>NA|TRBJ1-1|TRBV5-1|NA
CASSFSQVNTEAFF
TGCGCCAGCAGCTTTTCACAGGTGAACACTGAAGCTTTCTTT
>NA|TRBJ2-1|TRBV11-3|NA
CASSLNRAGEQFF
TGTGCCAGCAGCTTAAATCGGGCTGGTGAGCAGTTCTTC
>NA|TRBJ2-1|TRBV10-3|NA
CAISEVGQARYNEQFF
TGTGCCATCAGTGAGGTTGGGCAGGCGAGATACAATGAGCAGTTCTTC
>NA|TRBJ2-7|TRBV5-1|NA
CASSLGQGSYEQYF
TGCGCCAGCAGCTTGGGCCAGGGCTCCTACGAGCAGTACTTC
>TRBD1|TRBJ1-5|TRBV5-1|NA
CASSDGTANNQPQHF
TGCGCCAGCAGTGACGGGACAGCAAACAATCAGCCCCAGCATTTT
>NA|TRBJ2-2|TRBV30|NA
CAWKRAAGELFF
TGTGCCTGGAAGCGCGCGGCCGGGGAGCTGTTTTTT
>TRBD2|TRBJ2-7|TRBV6-5|NA
CASRSSGRAGEQYF
TGTGCCAGCAGATCGAGCGGGAGGGCAGGGGAGCAGTACTTC
>NA|TRBJ2-1|TRBV18|NA
CASSPLGSIAEQFF
TGTGCCAGCTCACCACTCGGATCTATTGCGGAGCAGTTCTTC
>NA|TRBJ1-2|TRBV4-1|few
CASSQVFPYGYTF
TGCGCCAGCAGCCAAGTCTTTCCCTATGGCTACACCTTC
>NA|TRBJ1-3|TRBV27|NA
CASSLSGRGSGNTIYF
TGTGCCAGCAGTTTATCGGGCAGGGGCTCTGGAAACACCATATATTTT
>NA|TRBJ2-3|TRBV29-1|NA
CSVVPVGRLSLDTQYF
TGCAGCGTTGTTCCCGTAGGGCGGTTGTCTTTAGATACGCAGTATTTT
>TRBD1|TRBJ2-7|TRBV19|NA
CASSPYSQGASYEQYF
TGTGCCAGTAGTCCTTACTCACAGGGGGCGTCCTACGAGCAGTACTTC
>TRBD1|TRBJ2-5|TRBV28|NA
CASSLYGDRGKETQYF
TGTGCCAGCAGTTTATATGGGGACAGGGGGAAAGAGACCCAGTACTTC
>NA|TRBJ1-1|TRBV5-4|NA
CAGNFGGDYRANTEAFF
TGTGCCGGTAACTTTGGCGGGGACTACCGCGCTAACACTGAAGCTTTCTTT
>TRBD2|TRBJ2-5|TRBV10-3|NA
CAISPGTREETQYF
TGTGCCATCAGTCCCGGGACTAGAGAAGAGACCCAGTACTTC
>NA|TRBJ2-5|TRBV27|NA
CASRSSGQETQYF
TGTGCCAGCAGGTCAAGCGGACAGGAGACCCAGTACTTC
>TRBD2|TRBJ2-1|TRBV15|NA
CATSGGTNDNEQFF
TGTGCCACCAGCGGCGGGACTAACGACAATGAGCAGTTCTTC
>NA|TRBJ1-5|TRBV7-2|NA
CASSLGGRRRQPQHF
TGTGCCAGCAGCTTAGGCGGCCGGAGGCGTCAGCCCCAGCATTTT
>TRBD2|TRBJ2-4|TRBV29-1|NA
CSVGPAGLAKNIQYF
TGCAGCGTTGGCCCAGCGGGATTAGCCAAAAACATTCAGTACTTC
>TRBD2|TRBJ2-7|TRBV2|NA
CASMGTSGIREQYF
TGTGCCAGCATGGGGACTAGCGGGATCCGCGAGCAGTACTTC